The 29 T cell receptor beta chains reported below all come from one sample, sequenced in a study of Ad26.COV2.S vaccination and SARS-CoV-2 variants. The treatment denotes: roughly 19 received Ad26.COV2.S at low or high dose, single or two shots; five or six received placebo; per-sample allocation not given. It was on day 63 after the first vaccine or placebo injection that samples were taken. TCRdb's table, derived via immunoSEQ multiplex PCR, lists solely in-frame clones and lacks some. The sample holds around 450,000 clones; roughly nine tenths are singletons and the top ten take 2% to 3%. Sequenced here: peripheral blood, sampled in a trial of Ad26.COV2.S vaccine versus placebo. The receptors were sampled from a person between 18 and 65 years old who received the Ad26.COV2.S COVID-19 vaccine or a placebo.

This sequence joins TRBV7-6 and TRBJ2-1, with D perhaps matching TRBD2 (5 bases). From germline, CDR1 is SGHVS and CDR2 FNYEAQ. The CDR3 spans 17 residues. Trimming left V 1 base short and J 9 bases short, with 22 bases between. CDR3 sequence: CASSLDAVRALVGEQFF. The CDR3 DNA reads TGTGCCAGCAGCTTAGACGCGGTGAGGGCCCTCGTGGGTGAGCAGTTCTTC.

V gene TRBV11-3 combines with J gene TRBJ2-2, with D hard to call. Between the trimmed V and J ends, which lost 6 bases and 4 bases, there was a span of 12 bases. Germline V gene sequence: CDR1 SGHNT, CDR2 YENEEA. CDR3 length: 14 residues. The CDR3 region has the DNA TGTGCCAGCAGGCCTTCTTTGGGCACCGGGGAGCTGTTTTTT. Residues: CASRPSLGTGELFF.

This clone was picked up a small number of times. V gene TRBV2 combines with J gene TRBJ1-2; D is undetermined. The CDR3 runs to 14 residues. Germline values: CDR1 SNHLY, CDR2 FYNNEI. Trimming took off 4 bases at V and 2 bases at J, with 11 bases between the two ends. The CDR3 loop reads CASSGPMTNYGYTF. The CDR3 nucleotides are TGTGCCAGCAGTGGACCGATGACCAACTATGGCTACACCTTC. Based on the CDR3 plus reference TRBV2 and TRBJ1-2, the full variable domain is EPEVTQTPSHQVTQMGQEVILRCVPISNHLYFYWYRQILGQKVEFLVSFYNNEISEKSEIFDDQFSVERPDGSNFTLKIRSTKLEDSAMYFCASSGPMTNYGYTFGSGTRLTVV.

The CDR3 DNA reads as TGTGCCAGCAGTTTCTGGGAAAGCGCTGAAGCTTTCTTT. Protein: CASSFWESAEAFF. This chain joins TRBV12-3 or TRBV12-4 and TRBJ1-1; no firm D call. Trimming shortened V by 3 bases and J by 6 bases, and 11 bases separated the two germline ends. This CDR3 region has 13 residues.

Here the CDR3 reads CASRLQGSTDTQYF. The CDR3 nucleotides are TGTGCCAGCAGACTACAGGGCTCCACAGATACGCAGTATTTT. The chain is built from TRBV6-6 and TRBJ2-3; TRBD1 is a possible D gene (6 bases). The length of the CDR3 is 14 residues. Germline V gene sequence: CDR1 MNHNY, CDR2 SVGAGI (reference sequence). Trimming shortened V by 6 bases and J by 2 bases, and 12 bases separated the two germline ends.

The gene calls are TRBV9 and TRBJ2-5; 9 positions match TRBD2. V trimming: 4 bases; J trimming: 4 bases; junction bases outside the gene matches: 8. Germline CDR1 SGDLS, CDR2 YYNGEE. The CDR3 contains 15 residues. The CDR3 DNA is TGTGCCAGCAGCACCGCCGGGCGGGGGGGAGAGACCCAGTACTTC. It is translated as CASSTAGRGGETQYF.

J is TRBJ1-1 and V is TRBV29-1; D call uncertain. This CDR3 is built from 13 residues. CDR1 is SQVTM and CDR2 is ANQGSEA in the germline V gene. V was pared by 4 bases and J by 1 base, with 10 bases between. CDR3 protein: CSVALLTNTEAFF. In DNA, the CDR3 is TGCAGCGTTGCTTTACTCACGAACACTGAAGCTTTCTTT.

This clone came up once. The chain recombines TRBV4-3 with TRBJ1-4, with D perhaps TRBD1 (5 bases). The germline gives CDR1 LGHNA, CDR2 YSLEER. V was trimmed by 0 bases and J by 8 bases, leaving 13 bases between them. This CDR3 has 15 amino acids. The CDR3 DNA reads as TGCGCCAGCAGCCAAGAGTACAGGACCGAAGAAAAACTGTTTTTT. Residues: CASSQEYRTEEKLFF.

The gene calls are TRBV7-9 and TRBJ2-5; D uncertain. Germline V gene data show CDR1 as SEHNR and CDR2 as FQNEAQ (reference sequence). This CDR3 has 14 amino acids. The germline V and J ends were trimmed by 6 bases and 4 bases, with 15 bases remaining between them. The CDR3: CASSRGLSGETQYF. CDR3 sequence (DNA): TGTGCCAGCAGTCGAGGCCTGTCGGGAGAGACCCAGTACTTC.

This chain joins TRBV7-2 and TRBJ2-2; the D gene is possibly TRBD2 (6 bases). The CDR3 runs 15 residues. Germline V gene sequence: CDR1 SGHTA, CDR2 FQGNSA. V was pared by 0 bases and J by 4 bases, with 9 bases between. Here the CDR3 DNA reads TGTGCCAGCAGCTTAGCCGGGGGACCCACCGGGGAGCTGTTTTTT. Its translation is CASSLAGGPTGELFF.

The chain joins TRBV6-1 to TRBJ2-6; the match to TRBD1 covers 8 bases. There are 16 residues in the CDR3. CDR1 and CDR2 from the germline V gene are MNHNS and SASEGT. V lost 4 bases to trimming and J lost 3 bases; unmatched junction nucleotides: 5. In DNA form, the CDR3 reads TGTGCCAGCAGTGCCCGGACAGGGATTGGGGCCAACGTCCTGACTTTC. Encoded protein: CASSARTGIGANVLTF.

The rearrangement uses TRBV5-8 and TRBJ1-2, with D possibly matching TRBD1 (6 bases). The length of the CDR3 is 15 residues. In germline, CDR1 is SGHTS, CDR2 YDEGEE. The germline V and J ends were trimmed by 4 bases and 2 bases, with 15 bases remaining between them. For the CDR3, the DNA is TGTGCCAGCAGCCGCGGGGGGGCGGGGAACTATGGCTACACCTTC. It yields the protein CASSRGGAGNYGYTF.

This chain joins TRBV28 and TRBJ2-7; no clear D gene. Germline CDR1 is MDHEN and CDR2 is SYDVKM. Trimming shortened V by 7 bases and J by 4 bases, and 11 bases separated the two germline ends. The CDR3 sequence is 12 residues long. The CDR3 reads CASTPTRYEQYF. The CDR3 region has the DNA TGTGCCAGCACCCCGACAAGGTACGAGCAGTACTTC.

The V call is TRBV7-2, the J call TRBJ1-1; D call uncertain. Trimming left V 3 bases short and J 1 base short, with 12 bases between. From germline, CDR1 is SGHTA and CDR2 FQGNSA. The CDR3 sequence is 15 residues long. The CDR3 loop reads CASSLTGVGNTEAFF. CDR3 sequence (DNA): TGTGCCAGCAGCTTGACGGGTGTTGGGAACACTGAAGCTTTCTTT.

CDR3 bases: TGCAGCGTTGAAGATCGACGGGGGATATATTTT. Amino acids: CSVEDRRGIYF. The chain has TRBV29-1 and TRBJ2-3; D possibly corresponds to TRBD2 (6 bases). Trimming removed 0 bases from V and 15 bases from J, with 13 bases in between. Germline CDR1 is SQVTM and CDR2 is ANQGSEA. This CDR3 contains 11 residues.

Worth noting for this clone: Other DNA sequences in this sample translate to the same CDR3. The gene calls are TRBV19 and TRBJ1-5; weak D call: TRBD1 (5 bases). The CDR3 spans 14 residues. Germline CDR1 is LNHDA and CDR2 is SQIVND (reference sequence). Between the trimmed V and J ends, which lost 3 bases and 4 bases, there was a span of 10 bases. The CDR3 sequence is CASSISGSNQPQHF. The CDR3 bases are TGTGCCAGTAGTATTTCAGGGTCTAATCAGCCCCAGCATTTT.

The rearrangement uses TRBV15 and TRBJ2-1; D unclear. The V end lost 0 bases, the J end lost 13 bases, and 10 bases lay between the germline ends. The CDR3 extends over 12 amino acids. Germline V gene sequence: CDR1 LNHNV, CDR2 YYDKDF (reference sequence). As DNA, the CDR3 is TGTGCCACCAGCAGAGATCGAGTAAACCAGTTCTTC. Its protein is CATSRDRVNQFF.

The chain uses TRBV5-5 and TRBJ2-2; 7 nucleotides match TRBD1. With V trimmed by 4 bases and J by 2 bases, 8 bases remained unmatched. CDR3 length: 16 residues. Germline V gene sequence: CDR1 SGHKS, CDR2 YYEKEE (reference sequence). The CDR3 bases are TGTGCCAGCAGCCGGACAGGTAGTAGTAACACCGGGGAGCTGTTTTTT. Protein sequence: CASSRTGSSNTGELFF.

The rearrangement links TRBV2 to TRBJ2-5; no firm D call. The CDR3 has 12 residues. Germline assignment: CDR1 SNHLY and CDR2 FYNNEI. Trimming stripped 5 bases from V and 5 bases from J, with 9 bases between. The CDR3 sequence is CASSSSGETQYF. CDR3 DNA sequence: TGTGCCAGCAGTTCCTCCGGGGAGACCCAGTACTTC.

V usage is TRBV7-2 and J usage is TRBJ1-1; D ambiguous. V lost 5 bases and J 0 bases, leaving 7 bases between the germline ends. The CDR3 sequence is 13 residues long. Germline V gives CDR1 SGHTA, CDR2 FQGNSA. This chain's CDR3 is CASSPAMNTEAFF. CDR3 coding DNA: TGTGCCAGCAGCCCCGCCATGAACACTGAAGCTTTCTTT.

The CDR3 region is CASSLKASGQETQYF. Written as DNA, the CDR3 is TGTGCCAGCAGCTTGAAGGCTAGCGGACAAGAGACCCAGTACTTC. J is TRBJ2-5 and V is TRBV5-4; 7 positions match TRBD2. CDR1 is SGHNT and CDR2 is YYREEE in the germline V gene (reference sequence). The trim removed 1 base at V and 2 bases at J, leaving 5 bases unmatched. This CDR3 has 15 amino acids.

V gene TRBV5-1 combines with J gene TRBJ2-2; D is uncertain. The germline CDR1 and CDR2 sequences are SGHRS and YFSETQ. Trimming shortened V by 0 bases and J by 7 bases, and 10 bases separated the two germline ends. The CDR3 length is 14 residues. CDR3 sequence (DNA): TGCGCCAGCAGCTTGGATGTGTTGGGCGGGGAGCTGTTTTTT. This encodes CASSLDVLGGELFF.

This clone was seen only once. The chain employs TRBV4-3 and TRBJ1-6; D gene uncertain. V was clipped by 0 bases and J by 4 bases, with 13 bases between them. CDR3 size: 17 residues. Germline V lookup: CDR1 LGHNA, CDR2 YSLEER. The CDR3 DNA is TGCGCCAGCAGCCAAGATTGGACGGCGACTTATAATTCACCCCTCCACTTT. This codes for CASSQDWTATYNSPLHF.

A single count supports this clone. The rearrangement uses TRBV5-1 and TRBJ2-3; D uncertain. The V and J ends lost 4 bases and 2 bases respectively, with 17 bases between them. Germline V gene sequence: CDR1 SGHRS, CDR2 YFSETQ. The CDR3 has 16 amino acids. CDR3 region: CASSPEIRINTDTQYF. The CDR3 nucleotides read TGCGCCAGCAGCCCAGAAATAAGAATCAACACAGATACGCAGTATTTT.

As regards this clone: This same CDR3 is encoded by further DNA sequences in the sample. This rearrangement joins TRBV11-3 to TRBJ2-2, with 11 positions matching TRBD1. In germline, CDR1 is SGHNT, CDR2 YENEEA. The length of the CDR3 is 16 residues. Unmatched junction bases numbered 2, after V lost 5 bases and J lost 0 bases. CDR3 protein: CASSPGQGANTGELFF. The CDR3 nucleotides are TGTGCCAGCAGCCCGGGACAGGGGGCGAACACCGGGGAGCTGTTTTTT.

The CDR3, as DNA: TGCGCCAGCAGTGAGGAGCCTCGGTACCCGGGACAGACTAATGAAAAACTGTTTTTT. It is translated as CASSEEPRYPGQTNEKLFF. The chain uses TRBV10-1 and TRBJ1-4, with 7 nucleotides matching TRBD1. CDR3 size: 19 residues. The germline gives CDR1 WNHNN, CDR2 SYGVQD (reference sequence). Trimming took 2 bases from V and 2 from J; bases not matched to a gene: 14.

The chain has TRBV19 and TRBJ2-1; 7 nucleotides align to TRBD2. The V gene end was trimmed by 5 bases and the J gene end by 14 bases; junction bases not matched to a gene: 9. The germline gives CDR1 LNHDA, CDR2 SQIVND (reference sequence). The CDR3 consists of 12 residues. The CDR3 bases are TGTGCCAGTAGTTCCTTCGGCGGGAGAGAGTTCTTC. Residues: CASSSFGGREFF. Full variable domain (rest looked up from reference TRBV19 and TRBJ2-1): DGGITQSPKYLFRKEGQNVTLSCEQNLNHDAMYWYRQDPGQGLRLIYYSQIVNDFQKGDIAEGYSVSREKKESFPLTVTSAQKNPTAFYLCASSSFGGREFFGPGTRLTVL.

The CDR3 loop is CASSLRDSILFF. The CDR3 nucleotides read TGTGCCAGCTCACTACGGGATTCGATTCTGTTTTTT. This rearrangement joins TRBV18 to TRBJ2-2; D might be TRBD2 (5 bases). Between the trimmed V and J ends, which lost 4 bases and 14 bases, there was a span of 14 bases. The CDR3 covers 12 residues. Germline CDR1 KGHSH, CDR2 LQKENI. The full variable domain, its missing parts supplied by reference TRBV18 and TRBJ2-2, is NAGVMQNPRHLVRRRGQEARLRCSPMKGHSHVYWYRQLPEEGLKFMVYLQKENIIDESGMPKERFSAEFPKEGPSILRIQQVVRGDSAAYFCASSLRDSILFFGEGSRLTVL.

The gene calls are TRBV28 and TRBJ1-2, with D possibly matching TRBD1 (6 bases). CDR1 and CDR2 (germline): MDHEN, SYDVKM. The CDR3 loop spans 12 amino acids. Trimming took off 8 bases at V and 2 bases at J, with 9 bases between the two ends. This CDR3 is CASRDTNYGYTF. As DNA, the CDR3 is TGTGCCAGCCGGGACACAAACTATGGCTACACCTTC.